This T cell receptor beta chain is drawn from a study of radiotherapy plus CTLA-4 blockade in lung cancer. This CDR3 has 15 amino acids. CDR1 is SGHKS, CDR2 YYEKEE, per germline (reference sequence). V was trimmed by 1 base and J by 3 bases, leaving 11 bases between them. Worth noting for this clone: As yet, its antigen is unknown.

Study findings and constraints: TCR clones of tumor origin grew in blood after radiotherapy plus ipilimumab. According to reports, early shifts in blood T cell clones, alongside interferon-beta, forecast response most accurately.

Patients had chemo-refractory metastatic non-small-cell lung cancer and received focal radiation plus CTLA-4 blockade that used ipilimumab. Produced via immunoSEQ multiplex PCR; TCRdb's table is partial and in-frame only. The sample lists 80,000 to 95,000 clones; 75% to 90% were seen once. The V gene is TRBV5-5, the J gene TRBJ2-1; the D is unclear. The TCR comes from a human donor with non-small cell lung cancer who had stable disease on radiotherapy plus ipilimumab. The specimen comprised peripheral blood, sampled from a patient treated with radiotherapy plus ipilimumab. In DNA form, the CDR3 reads TGTGCCAGCAGCTTGTCCCCCACAGTCTACAATGAGCAGTTCTTC. Its protein product is CASSLSPTVYNEQFF.